Below are 20 T cell receptor beta chains sequenced from a single sample in a study of blood T cell repertoires in COVID-19. This table comes from immunoSEQ multiplex PCR, and its TCRdb copy is limited to in-frame clones, with some not included. In the table there are more than 95,000 clones, almost 85% of which are singletons. The specimen was peripheral blood. These receptors all stem from a man aged 70-80 years with active or convalescent COVID-19.

The chain couples TRBV19 to TRBJ1-1; TRBD1 is a possible D gene (5 bases). The CDR3 totals 14 residues. The germline V gene encodes CDR1 LNHDA and CDR2 SQIVND (reference sequence). V was shortened by 5 bases and J by 1 base, with 11 bases between the two germline ends. The CDR3 reads CASSPGIGNTEAFF. The CDR3 region has the DNA TGTGCCAGTAGTCCAGGGATTGGGAACACTGAAGCTTTCTTT.

This clone has a single count. The genes are TRBV4-1 and TRBJ2-3; 7 bases line up with TRBD2. Germline V gives CDR1 MGHRA, CDR2 YSYEKL. The CDR3 extends over 18 amino acids. After removal of 1 base from V and 2 bases from J, the junction contained 12 bases not matched to a gene. CDR3 protein: CASSQGRAGVAVTDTQYF. The DNA for the CDR3 is TGCGCCAGCAGCCAAGGACGGGCGGGGGTAGCGGTCACAGATACGCAGTATTTT.

The chain combines TRBV7-2 with TRBJ1-4, with D possibly matching TRBD1 (6 bases). The CDR3 totals 15 residues. Germline V gene sequence: CDR1 SGHTA, CDR2 FQGNSA. V was cut by 3 bases and J by 8 bases, with 16 bases left in between. DNA of the CDR3: TGTGCCAGCAGCTTTACCCGGACAGAACTCGAAAAACTGTTTTTT. Its protein is CASSFTRTELEKLFF.

This rearrangement joins TRBV7-9 to TRBJ1-2; D may be TRBD1 (6 bases). This CDR3 is built from 12 residues. The V end was cut by 5 bases, the J end by 7 bases, with 11 bases between. Germline assignment: CDR1 SEHNR and CDR2 FQNEAQ (reference sequence). Here the CDR3 DNA reads TGTGCCAGCAGCCCTGGGGGGGCTGGCTACACCTTC. Translating it yields CASSPGGAGYTF.

V is TRBV5-1 and J is TRBJ1-1, with D hard to call. The germline V gene has CDR1 SGHRS and CDR2 YFSETQ. Trimming took off 1 base at V and 1 base at J, with 11 bases between the two ends. The CDR3 has 15 amino acids. The CDR3: CASSLFSGWNTEAFF. CDR3 in DNA: TGCGCCAGCAGCTTGTTCAGCGGGTGGAACACTGAAGCTTTCTTT.

The rearrangement links TRBV4-3 to TRBJ1-1, with unresolved D. V shed 1 base and J shed 1 base, with 10 bases lying between them. Germline CDR1 and CDR2: LGHNA and YSLEER. The CDR3 extends over 15 amino acids. CDR3 sequence reads: CASSQVESPNTEAFF. The CDR3 DNA reads TGCGCCAGCAGCCAAGTAGAATCACCGAACACTGAAGCTTTCTTT.

In this sample, this clone turned up a few times. The rearrangement joins TRBV15 to TRBJ2-1; the match to TRBD2 covers 8 bases. The V segment lost 4 bases and the J segment 8 bases; nucleotides outside the gene matches: 10. Per germline, CDR1 LNHNV and CDR2 YYDKDF (reference sequence). The CDR3 consists of 15 residues. CDR3 in DNA: TGTGCCACCAGCACAAACCCCCGGACTAGCCATGAGCAGTTCTTC. Translating gives CATSTNPRTSHEQFF.

This clone was seen a handful of times. This chain uses TRBV5-1 with TRBJ2-5; TRBD2 agrees at 7 bases. The germline CDR1 and CDR2 sequences are SGHRS and YFSETQ. CDR3 length: 13 residues. J gave up 5 bases and V 3 bases, and 4 bases lay outside the gene matches. CDR3: CASSSRGIETQYF. For the CDR3, the DNA is TGCGCCAGCAGCTCGCGGGGGATTGAGACCCAGTACTTC.

This chain links TRBV6-5 with TRBJ1-6, with 8 bases that match TRBD1. Germline loops: CDR1 MNHEY, CDR2 SVGAGI. This CDR3 is 14 amino acids long. J was trimmed by 7 bases and V by 5 bases; bases with no gene match: 4. In DNA form, the CDR3 reads TGTGCCAGCAGTCAAAGGGACAGGAATTCACCCCTCCACTTT. It encodes CASSQRDRNSPLHF.

This clone has just one count. The genes are TRBV7-3 and TRBJ2-5; maybe TRBD2 (5 bases). The CDR3 consists of 16 residues. Germline lookup yields CDR1 SGHTA and CDR2 FQGTGA. V was pared by 5 bases and J by 2 bases, with 18 bases between. The CDR3 DNA is TGTGCCAGCAGCCCGGGGTTTGCGAAGAATCAAGAGACCCAGTACTTC. This gives the protein CASSPGFAKNQETQYF.

The V call is TRBV7-9, the J call TRBJ1-6; 7 bases are a match to TRBD1. The germline V gene has CDR1 SEHNR and CDR2 FQNEAQ (reference sequence). This CDR3 has 18 residues. Trimming at V came to 5 bases and at J to 9 bases, leaving 19 bases not matched to a gene. CDR3 coding DNA: TGTGCCAGCAGCCATTCTTTAGAACAGGGGAGAAGAACTTCACCCCTCCACTTT. Protein sequence: CASSHSLEQGRRTSPLHF.

The V and J genes are TRBV6-5 and TRBJ1-1; 10 bases are a match to TRBD1. J lost 3 bases, V lost 8 bases, and 6 bases had no gene match. Germline V gene lookup returns CDR1 MNHEY and CDR2 SVGAGI. There are 14 residues in the CDR3. The DNA of the CDR3 is TGTGCCAGCTGCGGGACAGGGGCGGACACTGAAGCTTTCTTT. Protein: CASCGTGADTEAFF.

The V call is TRBV11-3, the J call TRBJ1-4; maybe TRBD1 (6 bases). The V gene lost 0 bases and the J gene lost 5 bases, with 13 bases spanning the gap. Looked up from germline, CDR1 is SGHNT and CDR2 is YENEEA. CDR3 length equals 16 residues. The CDR3 DNA reads TGTGCCAGCAGCTTAGACGGCAACAGGGAGAATGAAAAACTGTTTTTT. It specifies CASSLDGNRENEKLFF.

CDR3 amino acids: CASSRRGLAGPNEQFF. The CDR3 region has the DNA TGCGCCAGCAGCCGACGCGGACTAGCGGGCCCCAATGAGCAGTTCTTC. The chain links TRBV5-1 to TRBJ2-1; 11 bases line up with TRBD2. CDR1 SGHRS and CDR2 YFSETQ come from the germline V gene. The CDR3 runs 16 residues. Trimming removed 4 bases from V and 6 bases from J; junction bases left unmatched: 9. The full variable domain, with the rest looked up from reference TRBV5-1 and TRBJ2-1, is KAGVTQTPRYLIKTRGQQVTLSCSPISGHRSVSWYQQTPGQGLQFLFEYFSETQRNKGNFPGRFSGRQFSNSRSEMNVSTLELGDSALYLCASSRRGLAGPNEQFFGPGTRLTVL.

The V gene is TRBV25-1, the J gene TRBJ2-7, with a tentative D call TRBD1 (5 bases). Germline lookup yields CDR1 MGHDK and CDR2 SYGVNS. This CDR3 is 16 amino acids long. V lost 4 bases to trimming and J lost 0 bases, with 16 bases between them. The CDR3 nucleotides are TGTGCCAGCAGTGGGCGACAGCCACCCAACTCCTACGAGCAGTACTTC. Amino acid sequence: CASSGRQPPNSYEQYF.

As DNA, the CDR3 is TGTGCCAGCAGCTTTGCCGGGACAGGCTCGTTTTGGGAGCTGTTTTTT. Protein: CASSFAGTGSFWELFF. The chain is built from TRBV11-3 and TRBJ2-2; TRBD1 matches 8 bases. The CDR3 consists of 16 residues. The V gene's germline CDR1 is SGHNT and CDR2 YENEEA. The trim removed 3 bases at V and 9 bases at J, leaving 12 bases unmatched.

The genes are TRBV23-1 and TRBJ2-1; 7 bases line up with TRBD1. TRBV23-1 is known as an ORF, though its function is uncertain. The trim removed 3 bases at V and 4 bases at J, leaving 6 bases unmatched. The CDR3 runs to 15 residues. DNA for the CDR3: TGCGCCAGCAGTCACAAAGGGGGCGCTTACAATGAGCAGTTCTTC. Its translation: CASSHKGGAYNEQFF.

J is TRBJ1-2 and V is TRBV7-2; 8 nucleotides line up with TRBD1. J gave up 5 bases and V 5 bases, and 7 bases lay outside the gene matches. The CDR3 has 14 amino acids. Looked up from germline, CDR1 is SGHTA and CDR2 is FQGNSA. The CDR3 protein is CASSHTGQGYGYTF. In nucleotides, the CDR3 is TGTGCCAGCAGCCATACCGGACAGGGTTATGGCTACACCTTC. The whole variable domain, filled in from reference TRBV7-2 and TRBJ1-2, reads GAGVSQSPSNKVTEKGKDVELRCDPISGHTALYWYRQSLGQGLEFLIYFQGNSAPDKSGLPSDRFSAERTGGSVSTLTIQRTQQEDSAVYLCASSHTGQGYGYTFGSGTRLTVV.

The chain joins TRBV7-3 to TRBJ1-3; D perhaps matches TRBD1 (6 bases). Germline lookup yields CDR1 SGHTA and CDR2 FQGTGA. The CDR3 covers 17 residues. Trimming stripped 2 bases from V and 1 base from J, with 15 bases between. CDR3: CASSLPLQQGSGNTIYF. The DNA of the CDR3 is TGTGCCAGCAGCTTACCACTTCAACAGGGTTCTGGAAACACCATATATTTT.

This clone appeared once. The chain links TRBV15 to TRBJ1-5, with D maybe TRBD1 (5 bases). Germline values: CDR1 LNHNV, CDR2 YYDKDF (reference sequence). The CDR3 contains 16 residues. Trimming took off 6 bases at V and 1 base at J, with 16 bases between the two ends. The CDR3 here is CATRRKQGGSNQPQHF. The CDR3 coding sequence is TGTGCCACCAGACGCAAGCAGGGAGGGAGCAATCAGCCCCAGCATTTT. The whole variable domain, filled in from reference TRBV15 and TRBJ1-5, reads DAMVIQNPRYQVTQFGKPVTLSCSQTLNHNVMYWYQQKSSQAPKLLFHYYDKDFNNEADTPDNFQSRRPNTSFCFLDIRSPGLGDTAMYLCATRRKQGGSNQPQHFGDGTRLSIL.